The rows below give T cell receptor beta chains drawn from one sample of a study of blood T cell repertoires in COVID-19. Clones were read by immunoSEQ multiplex PCR, and TCRdb kept only the in-frame ones, dropping some. This sample yields 200,000 to 300,000 clones, of which around 86% are seen a single time; more than 2.5% belongs to the top ten. The sequencing sample was made of peripheral blood. These receptor sequences come from a woman in her thirties who had recovered from COVID-19. The CDR3 runs from the conserved cysteine through the conserved F or W. D genes are given only for firm matches. Rows give clone size only sometimes, using once, few, many, or a class for an expanded clone.

j_gene | v_gene | len | d_gene | abundance | CDR3aa | CDR3nt
TRBJ2-7 | TRBV7-9 | 15 | TRBD1 | once | CASSRPGQGTYEQYF | TGTGCCAGCAGCCGACCGGGACAGGGAACCTACGAGCAGTACTTC
TRBJ1-2 | TRBV6-5 | 14 | NA | NA | CASSPTTESYGYTF | TGTGCCAGCAGTCCCACGACAGAATCCTATGGCTACACCTTC
TRBJ2-5 | TRBV5-6 | 14 | NA | NA | CASSTTKAQETQYF | TGTGCCAGCAGCACGACAAAAGCCCAAGAGACCCAGTACTTC
TRBJ1-2 | TRBV6-5 | 15 | NA | NA | CASRAQGPVSYGYTF | TGTGCCAGCAGGGCACAGGGCCCGGTTAGCTATGGCTACACCTTC
TRBJ1-2 | TRBV6-4 | 17 | NA | NA | CASSDLTSKTGTYGYTF | TGTGCCAGCAGTGACTTAACGTCGAAAACAGGTACCTATGGCTACACCTTC
TRBJ1-4 | TRBV6-1 | 14 | NA | NA | CASSEPGLFEKLFF | TGTGCCAGCAGTGAACCGGGACTCTTTGAAAAACTGTTTTTT
TRBJ2-3 | TRBV19 | 12 | NA | NA | CASSIRTDTQYF | TGTGCCAGTAGTATTAGAACAGATACGCAGTATTTT
TRBJ1-2 | TRBV19 | 14 | NA | NA | CATRPRTALDGYTF | TGTGCCACTAGGCCGAGGACTGCTTTGGATGGCTACACCTTC
TRBJ1-5 | TRBV2 | 14 | NA | NA | CASSDARNNQPQHF | TGTGCCAGCAGTGATGCGCGTAACAATCAGCCCCAGCATTTT
TRBJ2-5 | TRBV2 | 18 | TRBD2 | NA | CASSDVAGGRQGKETQYF | TGTGCCAGCAGTGACGTAGCGGGGGGGCGGCAAGGCAAAGAGACCCAGTACTTC
TRBJ2-1 | TRBV25-1 | 14 | TRBD1 | NA | CASSEWGTGNEQFF | TGTGCCAGCAGTGAATGGGGGACAGGGAATGAGCAGTTCTTC
TRBJ2-7 | TRBV7-9 | 14 | NA | NA | CASSPLGSSYEQYF | TGTGCCAGCAGCCCCCTGGGCAGCTCCTACGAGCAGTACTTC
TRBJ1-1 | TRBV5-1 | 14 | NA | once | CASSLLQENTEAFF | TGCGCCAGCAGCTTACTCCAGGAGAACACTGAAGCTTTCTTT
TRBJ1-2 | TRBV28 | 13 | TRBD1 | NA | CASSPGTGYGYTF | TGTGCCAGCAGTCCCGGGACAGGCTATGGCTACACCTTC
TRBJ2-7 | TRBV20-1 | 14 | TRBD2 | NA | CSASPLAVTYEQYF | TGCAGTGCTAGTCCACTAGCGGTAACCTACGAGCAGTACTTC
TRBJ2-3 | TRBV30 | 15 | NA | once | CAWSVGGVLTDTQYF | TGTGCCTGGAGTGTAGGCGGGGTTCTCACAGATACGCAGTATTTT
TRBJ2-7 | TRBV11-2 | 12 | NA | NA | CASSFRGGEQYF | TGTGCCAGCAGCTTTAGAGGGGGCGAGCAGTACTTC
TRBJ2-1 | TRBV9 | 12 | NA | once | CASSVLENEQFF | TGTGCCAGCAGCGTATTGGAGAATGAGCAGTTCTTC
TRBJ2-4 | TRBV6-6 | 14 | TRBD1 | NA | CASSYRQGLDIQYF | TGTGCCAGCAGTTACCGACAGGGGTTAGACATTCAGTACTTC
TRBJ2-1 | TRBV7-3 | 15 | TRBD1 | NA | CASSLQGVEYNEQFF | TGTGCCAGCAGCCTACAGGGGGTAGAGTACAATGAGCAGTTCTTC
TRBJ2-2 | TRBV9 | 15 | NA | NA | CASSVEVGLTGELFF | TGTGCCAGCAGCGTAGAGGTGGGACTCACCGGGGAGCTGTTTTTT
TRBJ1-1 | TRBV15 | 15 | TRBD1 | NA | CATRPRGQGNTEAFF | TGTGCCACCCGACCTCGGGGACAGGGCAACACTGAAGCTTTCTTT
TRBJ2-1 | TRBV5-4 | 16 | NA | NA | CASSSPGQRSYNEQFF | TGTGCCAGCAGCTCTCCGGGACAAAGAAGCTACAATGAGCAGTTCTTC
TRBJ2-3 | TRBV9 | 18 | TRBD2 | NA | CASSVVAGGLWGTDTQYF | TGTGCCAGCAGCGTAGTAGCGGGGGGCCTTTGGGGCACAGATACGCAGTATTTT
TRBJ1-5 | TRBV6-1 | 16 | TRBD1 | NA | CASSDRDRGGFQPQHF | TGTGCCAGCAGTGATAGGGACAGGGGGGGTTTTCAGCCCCAGCATTTT
TRBJ2-3 | TRBV5-1 | 17 | NA | once | CASSLGAGTISTDTQYF | TGCGCCAGCAGCTTGGGGGCAGGGACAATTAGCACAGATACGCAGTATTTT
TRBJ2-7 | TRBV29-1 | 13 | TRBD1 | NA | CSVRTGETYEQYF | TGCAGCGTCCGGACAGGGGAAACCTACGAGCAGTACTTC
TRBJ1-2 | TRBV4-1 | 16 | NA | once | CASSQDPWQDYYGYTF | TGCGCCAGCAGCCAAGATCCATGGCAAGACTACTATGGCTACACCTTC
TRBJ2-1 | TRBV3-1/TRBV3-2 | 16 | NA | NA | CASSQFRGDSYNEQFF | TGTGCCAGCAGCCAATTCAGGGGGGACTCCTACAATGAGCAGTTCTTC